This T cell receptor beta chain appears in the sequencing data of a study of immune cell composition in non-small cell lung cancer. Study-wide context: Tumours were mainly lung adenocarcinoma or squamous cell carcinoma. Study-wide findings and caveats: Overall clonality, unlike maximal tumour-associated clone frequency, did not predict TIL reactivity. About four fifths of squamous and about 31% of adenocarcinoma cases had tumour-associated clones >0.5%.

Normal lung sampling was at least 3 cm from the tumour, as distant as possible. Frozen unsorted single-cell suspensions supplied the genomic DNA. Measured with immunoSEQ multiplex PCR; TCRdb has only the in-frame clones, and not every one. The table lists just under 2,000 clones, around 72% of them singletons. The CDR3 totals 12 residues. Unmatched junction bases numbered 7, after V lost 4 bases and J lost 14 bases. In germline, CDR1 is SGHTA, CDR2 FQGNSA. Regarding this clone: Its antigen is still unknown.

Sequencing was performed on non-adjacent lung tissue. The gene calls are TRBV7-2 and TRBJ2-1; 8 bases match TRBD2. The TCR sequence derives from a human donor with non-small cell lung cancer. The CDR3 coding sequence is TGTGCCAGCAGCTCGCCGGGGGGGGACAAGTTCTTC. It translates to CASSSPGGDKFF.